This TCR beta chain was captured in a study of kidney transplant recipient with SARS-CoV-2 infection. This clonotype was detected many times. TCRdb fed the reads into MiXCR, producing one record per CDR3 protein. This sample has 200,000 to 300,000 distinct CDR3 sequences, with 25% to 35% found just once. This specimen was a blood sample, taken at baseline and on roughly day 110 from a kidney transplant recipient. This TCR came from a male patient aged 25-45 years who had COVID-19 and was a kidney transplant recipient. Part of the T cell pool may stem from the graft donor.

The CDR3 sequence is CASSPFGDTQYF. DNA for the CDR3: TGTGCCAGCAGCCCCTTCGGGGATACGCAGTATTTT. The chain couples TRBV13 to TRBJ2-3; D is uncertain. The germline gives CDR1 PRHDT, CDR2 FYEKMQ (reference sequence). This CDR3 is built from 12 residues. V lost 5 bases and J 6 bases, leaving 9 bases between the germline ends.